Given below is one TCR beta chain in context. No antigen is known for it. The data belong to a study of OX40 agonist ivuxolimab in advanced cancers. General study results and limits: The CD4+ and CD8+ T cells in the blood had expanded clonally by week 6 at 0.1 to 3.0 mg/kg.

CDR1 is SGHRS and CDR2 is YFSETQ in the germline V gene. This CDR3 comprises 11 residues. Generated by immunoSEQ multiplex PCR, the TCRdb table keeps only in-frame clones and is missing some. The sample contains 50,000 to 60,000 clones, roughly 90% of which appear only once. This chain connects TRBV5-1 to TRBJ2-7; D call uncertain. The input for sequencing was CD4+ or CD8+ T cells sorted from blood, taken in a trial of the OX40 agonist ivuxolimab. This clonotype originated in an adult with an advanced solid tumor such as melanoma, head and neck, liver or kidney cancer. The CDR3 sequence is CVPHSNYEQYF. The CDR3 bases are TGCGTCCCCCACAGCAACTACGAGCAGTACTTC. Variable domain in full (rest from reference TRBV5-1 and TRBJ2-7): KAGVTQTPRYLIKTRGQQVTLSCSPISGHRSVSWYQQTPGQGLQFLFEYFSETQRNKGNFPGRFSGRQFSNSRSEMNVSTLELGDSALYLCVPHSNYEQYFGPGTRLTVT.